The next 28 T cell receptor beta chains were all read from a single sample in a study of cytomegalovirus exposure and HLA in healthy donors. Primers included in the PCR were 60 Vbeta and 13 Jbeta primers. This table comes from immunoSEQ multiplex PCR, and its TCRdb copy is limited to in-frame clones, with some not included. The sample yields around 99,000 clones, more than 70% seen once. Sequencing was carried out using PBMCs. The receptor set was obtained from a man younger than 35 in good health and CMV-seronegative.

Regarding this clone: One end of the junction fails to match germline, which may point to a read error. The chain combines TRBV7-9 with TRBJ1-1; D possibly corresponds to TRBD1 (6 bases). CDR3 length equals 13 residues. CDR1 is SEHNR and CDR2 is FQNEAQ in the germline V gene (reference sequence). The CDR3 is CSSSQTGRTEAFF. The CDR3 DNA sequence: TGTTCCAGCAGCCAAACAGGGAGAACTGAAGCTTTCTTT.

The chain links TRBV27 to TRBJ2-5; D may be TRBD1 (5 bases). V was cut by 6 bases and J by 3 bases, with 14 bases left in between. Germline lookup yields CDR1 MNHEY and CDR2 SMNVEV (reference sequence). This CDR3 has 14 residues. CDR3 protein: CASRGYRTKETQYF. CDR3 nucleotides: TGTGCCAGCAGAGGGTACAGGACCAAAGAGACCCAGTACTTC.

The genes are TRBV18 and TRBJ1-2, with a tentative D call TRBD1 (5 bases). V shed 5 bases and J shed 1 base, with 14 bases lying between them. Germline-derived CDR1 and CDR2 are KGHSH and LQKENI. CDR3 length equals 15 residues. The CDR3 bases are TGTGCCAGCTCAGGCCAGGGCCTTAGTAACTATGGCTACACCTTC. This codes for CASSGQGLSNYGYTF.

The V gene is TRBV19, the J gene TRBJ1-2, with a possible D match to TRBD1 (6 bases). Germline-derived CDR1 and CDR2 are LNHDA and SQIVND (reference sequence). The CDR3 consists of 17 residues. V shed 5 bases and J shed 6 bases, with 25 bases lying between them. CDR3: CASSPSGPAGGGDGYTF. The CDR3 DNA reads TGTGCCAGTAGTCCAAGTGGGCCCGCTGGGGGCGGAGATGGCTACACCTTC.

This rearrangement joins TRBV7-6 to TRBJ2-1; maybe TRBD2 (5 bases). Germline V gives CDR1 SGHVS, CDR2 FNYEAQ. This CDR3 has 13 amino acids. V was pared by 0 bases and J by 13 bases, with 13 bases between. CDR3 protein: CASSLAERADQFF. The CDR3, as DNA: TGTGCCAGCAGCTTAGCGGAGAGGGCTGACCAGTTCTTC.

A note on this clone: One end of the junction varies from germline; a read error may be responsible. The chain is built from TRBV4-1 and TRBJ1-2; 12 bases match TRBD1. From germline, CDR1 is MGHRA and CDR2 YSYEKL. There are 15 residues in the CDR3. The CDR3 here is CASSQGGDRGHGYPF. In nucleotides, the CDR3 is TGCGCCAGCAGCCAGGGTGGGGACAGGGGGCACGGCTACCCCTTC.

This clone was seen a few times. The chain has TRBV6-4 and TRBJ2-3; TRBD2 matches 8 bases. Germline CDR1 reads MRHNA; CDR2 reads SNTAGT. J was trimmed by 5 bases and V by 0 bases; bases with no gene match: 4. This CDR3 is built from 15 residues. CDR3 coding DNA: TGTGCCAGCAGTGACTCGAACGCGGGAGGAGATACGCAGTATTTT. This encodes CASSDSNAGGDTQYF.

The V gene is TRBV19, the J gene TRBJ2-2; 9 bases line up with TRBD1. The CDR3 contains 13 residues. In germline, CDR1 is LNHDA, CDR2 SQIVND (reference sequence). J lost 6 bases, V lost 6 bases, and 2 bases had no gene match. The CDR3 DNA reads TGTGCCAGTAGGACAGGGGGGGCCGGGGAGCTGTTTTTT. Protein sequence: CASRTGGAGELFF. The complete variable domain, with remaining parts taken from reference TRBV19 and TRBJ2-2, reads DGGITQSPKYLFRKEGQNVTLSCEQNLNHDAMYWYRQDPGQGLRLIYYSQIVNDFQKGDIAEGYSVSREKKESFPLTVTSAQKNPTAFYLCASRTGGAGELFFGEGSRLTVL.

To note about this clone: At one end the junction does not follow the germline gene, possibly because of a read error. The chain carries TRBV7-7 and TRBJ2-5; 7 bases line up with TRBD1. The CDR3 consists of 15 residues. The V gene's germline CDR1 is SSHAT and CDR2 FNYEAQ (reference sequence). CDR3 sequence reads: CASSQGTALQETQYF. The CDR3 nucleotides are TGTGCTAGCAGCCAAGGGACAGCGTTACAAGAGACCCAGTACTTC.

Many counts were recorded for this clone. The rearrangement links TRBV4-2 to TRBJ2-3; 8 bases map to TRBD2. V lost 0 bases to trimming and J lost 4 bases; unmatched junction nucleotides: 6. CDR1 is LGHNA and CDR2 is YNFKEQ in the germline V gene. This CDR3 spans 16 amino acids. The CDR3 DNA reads TGTGCCAGCAGCCAAGAAGCGGGGGAGGGTGCAGATACGCAGTATTTT. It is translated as CASSQEAGEGADTQYF.

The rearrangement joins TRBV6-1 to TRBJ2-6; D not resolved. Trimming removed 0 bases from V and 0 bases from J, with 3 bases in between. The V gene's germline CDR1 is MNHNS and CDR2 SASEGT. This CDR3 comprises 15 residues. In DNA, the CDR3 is TGTGCCAGCAGTGAAGCCCACTCTGGGGCCAACGTCCTGACTTTC. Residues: CASSEAHSGANVLTF.

The CDR3 DNA follows: TGTGCCATCAGTGACCCGACTAGATCCTACGAGCAGTACTTC. This translates into CAISDPTRSYEQYF. This rearrangement joins TRBV10-3 to TRBJ2-7; the D gene is possibly TRBD2 (6 bases). Germline V gene lookup returns CDR1 ENHRY and CDR2 SYGVKD. This CDR3 spans 14 amino acids. V dropped 3 bases and J dropped 1 base, with 10 bases sitting between them.

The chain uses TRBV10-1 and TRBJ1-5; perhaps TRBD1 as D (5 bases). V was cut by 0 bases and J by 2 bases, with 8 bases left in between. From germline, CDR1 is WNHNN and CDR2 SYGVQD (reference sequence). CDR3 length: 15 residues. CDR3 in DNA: TGCGCCAGCAGTGAGTCGAAAGGGGGCAATCAGCCCCAGCATTTT. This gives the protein CASSESKGGNQPQHF.

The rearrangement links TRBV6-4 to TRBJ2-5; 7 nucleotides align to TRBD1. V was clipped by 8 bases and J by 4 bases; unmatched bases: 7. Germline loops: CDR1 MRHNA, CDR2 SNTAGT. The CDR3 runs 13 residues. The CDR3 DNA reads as TGTGCCAGCTCTAGGGGGCCTCGAGAGACCCAGTACTTC. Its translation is CASSRGPRETQYF.

The CDR3 DNA reads TGCGCCAGCAGCTGGGGGGGGGATTACGAGCAGTACTTC. It encodes CASSWGGDYEQYF. J is TRBJ2-7 and V is TRBV5-1; 7 bases align to TRBD2. The germline CDR1 and CDR2 sequences are SGHRS and YFSETQ. V lost 3 bases and J lost 4; bases outside the gene matches: 4. The CDR3 sequence is 13 residues long.

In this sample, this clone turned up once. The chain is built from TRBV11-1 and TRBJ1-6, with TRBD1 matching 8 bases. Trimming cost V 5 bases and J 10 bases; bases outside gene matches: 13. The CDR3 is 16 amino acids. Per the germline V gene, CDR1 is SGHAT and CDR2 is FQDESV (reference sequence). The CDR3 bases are TGTGCCAGCAGCCCCTCCAAAGGGACAGGAGGCTCACCCCTCCACTTT. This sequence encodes CASSPSKGTGGSPLHF.

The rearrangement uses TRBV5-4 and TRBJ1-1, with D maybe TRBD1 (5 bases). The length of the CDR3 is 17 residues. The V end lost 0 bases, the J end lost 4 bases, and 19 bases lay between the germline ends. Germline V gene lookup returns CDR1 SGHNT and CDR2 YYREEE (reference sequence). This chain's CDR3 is CASSLARGGWESTEAFF. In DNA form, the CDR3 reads TGTGCCAGCAGCTTGGCCCGGGGGGGATGGGAGAGCACTGAAGCTTTCTTT.

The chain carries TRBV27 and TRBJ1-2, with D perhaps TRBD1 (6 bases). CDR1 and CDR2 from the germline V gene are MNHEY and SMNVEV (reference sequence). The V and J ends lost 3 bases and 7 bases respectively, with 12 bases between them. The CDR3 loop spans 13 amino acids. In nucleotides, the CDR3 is TGTGCCAGCAGTTTTGTACAGGGTGCTGGCTACACCTTC. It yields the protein CASSFVQGAGYTF.

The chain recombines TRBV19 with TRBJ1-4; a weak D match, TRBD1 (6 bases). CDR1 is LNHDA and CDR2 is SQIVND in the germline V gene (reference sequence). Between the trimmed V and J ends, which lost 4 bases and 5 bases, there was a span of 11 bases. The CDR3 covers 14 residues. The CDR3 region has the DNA TGTGCCAGTAGTAGTGGACAGCTCAATGAAAAACTGTTTTTT. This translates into CASSSGQLNEKLFF. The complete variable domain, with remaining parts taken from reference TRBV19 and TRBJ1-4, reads DGGITQSPKYLFRKEGQNVTLSCEQNLNHDAMYWYRQDPGQGLRLIYYSQIVNDFQKGDIAEGYSVSREKKESFPLTVTSAQKNPTAFYLCASSSGQLNEKLFFGSGTQLSVL.

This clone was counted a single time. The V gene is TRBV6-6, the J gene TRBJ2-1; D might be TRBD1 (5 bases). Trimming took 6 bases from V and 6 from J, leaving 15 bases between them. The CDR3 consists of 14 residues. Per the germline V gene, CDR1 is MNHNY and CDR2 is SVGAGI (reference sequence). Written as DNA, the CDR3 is TGTGCCAGCAGAGAACTCGACAGAGCCAATGAGCAGTTCTTC. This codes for CASRELDRANEQFF.

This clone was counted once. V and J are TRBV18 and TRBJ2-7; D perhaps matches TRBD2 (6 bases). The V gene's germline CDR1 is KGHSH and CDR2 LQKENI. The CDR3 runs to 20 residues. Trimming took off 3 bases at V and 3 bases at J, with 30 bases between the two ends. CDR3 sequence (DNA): TGTGCCAGCTCACCCCCCCCCACCCCCGTTAGCGGTTGGGACCACTACGAGCAGTACTTC. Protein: CASSPPPTPVSGWDHYEQYF.

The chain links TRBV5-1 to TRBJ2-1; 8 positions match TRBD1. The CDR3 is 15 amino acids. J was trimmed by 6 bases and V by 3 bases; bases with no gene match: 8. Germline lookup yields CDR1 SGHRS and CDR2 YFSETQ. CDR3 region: CASSSGKQGGNEQFF. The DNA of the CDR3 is TGCGCCAGCAGCTCCGGAAAACAGGGGGGCAATGAGCAGTTCTTC.

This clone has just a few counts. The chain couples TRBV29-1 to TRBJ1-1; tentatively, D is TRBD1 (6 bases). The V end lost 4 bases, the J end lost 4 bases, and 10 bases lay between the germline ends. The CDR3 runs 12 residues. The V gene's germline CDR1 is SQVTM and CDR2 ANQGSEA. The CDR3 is CSVAGGTTEAFF. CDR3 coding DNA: TGCAGCGTTGCGGGGGGCACCACTGAAGCTTTCTTT.

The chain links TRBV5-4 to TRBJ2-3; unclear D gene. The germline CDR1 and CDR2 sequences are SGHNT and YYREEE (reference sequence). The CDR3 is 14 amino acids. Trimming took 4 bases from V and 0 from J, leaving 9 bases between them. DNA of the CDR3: TGTGCCAGCAGCGACCGAGGCAGCACAGATACGCAGTATTTT. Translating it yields CASSDRGSTDTQYF.

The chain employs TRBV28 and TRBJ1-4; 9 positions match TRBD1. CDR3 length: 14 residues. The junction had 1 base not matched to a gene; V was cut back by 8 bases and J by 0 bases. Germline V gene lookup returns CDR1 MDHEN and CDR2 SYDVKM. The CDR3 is CASGTGPTNEKLFF. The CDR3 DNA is TGTGCCAGCGGGACAGGGCCAACTAATGAAAAACTGTTTTTT.

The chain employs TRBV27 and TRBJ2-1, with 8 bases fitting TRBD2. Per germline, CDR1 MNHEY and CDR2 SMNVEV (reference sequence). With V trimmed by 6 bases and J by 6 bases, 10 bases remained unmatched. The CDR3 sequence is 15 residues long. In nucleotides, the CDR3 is TGTGCCAGCAGAAGCGGGCGGGGGGCCCCCAATGAGCAGTTCTTC. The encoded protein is CASRSGRGAPNEQFF.

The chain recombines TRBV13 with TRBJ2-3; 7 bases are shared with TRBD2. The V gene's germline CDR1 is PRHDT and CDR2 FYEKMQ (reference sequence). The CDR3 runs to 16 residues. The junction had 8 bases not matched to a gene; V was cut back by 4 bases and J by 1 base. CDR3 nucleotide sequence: TGTGCCAGCAGCTACGGAGGTCGGGGGGGCACAGATACGCAGTATTTT. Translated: CASSYGGRGGTDTQYF.

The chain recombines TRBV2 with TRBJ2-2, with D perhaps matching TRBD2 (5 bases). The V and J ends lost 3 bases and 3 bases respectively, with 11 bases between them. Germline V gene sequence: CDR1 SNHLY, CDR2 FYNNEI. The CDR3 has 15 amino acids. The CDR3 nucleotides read TGTGCCAGCAGTGATCGGAGGACCGACACCGGGGAGCTGTTTTTT. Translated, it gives CASSDRRTDTGELFF. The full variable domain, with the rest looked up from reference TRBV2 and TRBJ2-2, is EPEVTQTPSHQVTQMGQEVILRCVPISNHLYFYWYRQILGQKVEFLVSFYNNEISEKSEIFDDQFSVERPDGSNFTLKIRSTKLEDSAMYFCASSDRRTDTGELFFGEGSRLTVL.